These T cell receptor beta chains were read from a single sample in a study of tumor and adjacent non-tumor tissue in lung cancer. TCRdb re-called the multiplex PCR reads with MiXCR, one entry per CDR3 protein. The sample records approximately 120,000 distinct CDR3 sequences, approximately 82% being singletons. The sequencing input was lung tumor tissue. Every receptor here comes from a woman in her sixties with non-small cell lung cancer. The CDR3 runs from the conserved cysteine through the conserved F or W. Each record gives: J gene, V gene, CDR3 length, clone size, D gene, CDR3 protein, CDR3 DNA. D genes are given only for firm matches. Rows may omit the clone size; those that give it use once, few, many or a size class.

J gene: TRBJ2-7; V gene: TRBV5-1; CDR3 length: 12; clone size: few; D gene: TRBD1; CDR3 protein: CASSSTGVEQYF; CDR3 DNA: TGCGCCAGCAGCTCCACAGGGGTCGAGCAGTACTTC
J gene: TRBJ2-7; V gene: TRBV6-6; CDR3 length: 13; clone size: .; D gene: .; CDR3 protein: CAGSTQQGYEQYF; CDR3 DNA: TGTGCCGGCAGCACGCAACAGGGCTACGAGCAGTACTTC
J gene: TRBJ1-5; V gene: TRBV20-1; CDR3 length: 16; clone size: many; D gene: .; CDR3 protein: CSARDLVSGTAQPQHF; CDR3 DNA: TGCAGTGCTAGAGATCTGGTTTCGGGGACGGCTCAGCCCCAGCATTTT
J gene: TRBJ2-1; V gene: TRBV11-3; CDR3 length: 12; clone size: .; D gene: .; CDR3 protein: CASSLAGHTQFF; CDR3 DNA: TGTGCCAGCAGCTTAGCGGGACATACACAGTTCTTC
J gene: TRBJ1-5; V gene: TRBV10-3; CDR3 length: 12; clone size: .; D gene: .; CDR3 protein: CAIAGGSNQPQF; CDR3 DNA: TGTGCCATCGCGGGTGGTAGCAATCAGCCCCAGTTT
J gene: TRBJ2-1; V gene: TRBV6-2/TRBV6-3; CDR3 length: 18; clone size: .; D gene: .; CDR3 protein: CGTSYSAQTGLLYNEQFF; CDR3 DNA: TGTGGCACCAGTTACTCTGCCCAGACAGGACTCCTTTACAATGAGCAGTTCTTC
J gene: TRBJ1-3; V gene: TRBV7-2; CDR3 length: 12; clone size: .; D gene: .; CDR3 protein: CASSLYANTIYF; CDR3 DNA: TGTGCCAGCAGCCTGTACGCGAACACCATATATTTT
J gene: TRBJ1-1; V gene: TRBV5-1; CDR3 length: 15; clone size: once; D gene: TRBD1; CDR3 protein: CASIDRTGGNTEAFF; CDR3 DNA: TGCGCCAGCATCGACCGGACAGGGGGGAACACTGAAGCTTTCTTT
J gene: TRBJ1-3; V gene: TRBV11-1; CDR3 length: 13; clone size: .; D gene: .; CDR3 protein: CATREYSRNIINF; CDR3 DNA: TGTGCCACCCGGGAGTACTCTAGAAACATCATAAATTTT
J gene: TRBJ1-1; V gene: TRBV10-2; CDR3 length: 13; clone size: .; D gene: .; CDR3 protein: CPSRTGRQPEAFF; CDR3 DNA: TGCCCCAGCAGAACAGGGCGTCAACCTGAAGCTTTCTTT
J gene: TRBJ2-6; V gene: TRBV11-3; CDR3 length: 18; clone size: .; D gene: TRBD1; CDR3 protein: CAGRPGQGHQTGANVLTF; CDR3 DNA: TGTGCAGGTAGACCGGGACAGGGTCATCAAACTGGGGCCAACGTCCTGACTTTC
J gene: TRBJ1-5; V gene: TRBV12-3/TRBV12-4; CDR3 length: 14; clone size: once; D gene: .; CDR3 protein: CANSLLGRINTQHF; CDR3 DNA: TGTGCCAACAGTTTACTAGGGAGGATAAATACGCAGCATTTT